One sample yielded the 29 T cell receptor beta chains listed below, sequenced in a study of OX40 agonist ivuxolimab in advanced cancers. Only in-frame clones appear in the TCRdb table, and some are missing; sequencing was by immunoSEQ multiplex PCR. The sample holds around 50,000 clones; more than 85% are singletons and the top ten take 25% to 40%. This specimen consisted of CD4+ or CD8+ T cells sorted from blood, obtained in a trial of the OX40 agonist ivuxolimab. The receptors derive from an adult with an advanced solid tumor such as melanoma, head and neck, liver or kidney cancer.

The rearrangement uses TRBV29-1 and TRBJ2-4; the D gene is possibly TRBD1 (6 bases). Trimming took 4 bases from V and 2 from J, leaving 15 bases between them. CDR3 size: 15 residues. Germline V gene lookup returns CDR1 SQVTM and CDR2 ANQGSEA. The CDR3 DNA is TGCAGCGTTGTTCTGGGGGCCTCAACCAAAAACATTCAGTACTTC. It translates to CSVVLGASTKNIQYF.

CDR3 protein: CATSLGWGTFTYEQYF. The CDR3 coding sequence is TGTGCCACCAGTCTCGGGTGGGGGACGTTTACCTACGAGCAGTACTTC. V and J are TRBV15 and TRBJ2-7; D may correspond to TRBD1 or TRBD2 (5 bases each). Trimming shortened V by 6 bases and J by 2 bases, and 20 bases separated the two germline ends. In germline, CDR1 is LNHNV, CDR2 YYDKDF (reference sequence). The CDR3 has 16 residues.

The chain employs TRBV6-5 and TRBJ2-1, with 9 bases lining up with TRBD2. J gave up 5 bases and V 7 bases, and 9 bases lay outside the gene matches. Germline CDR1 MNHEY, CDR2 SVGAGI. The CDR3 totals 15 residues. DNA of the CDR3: TGTGCCAGCACCTCGGGAGCGGGAGGCAACAATGAGCAGTTCTTC. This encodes CASTSGAGGNNEQFF.

CDR3 DNA: TGTGCCAGCAGTAGCTACAGGGGCGAACAAGATACGCAGTATTTT. It specifies CASSSYRGEQDTQYF. The rearrangement joins TRBV2 to TRBJ2-3, with 7 bases that match TRBD1. V gave up 5 bases and J gave up 5 bases; unmatched junction bases: 10. The CDR3 is made up of 15 amino acids. The V gene's germline CDR1 is SNHLY and CDR2 FYNNEI.

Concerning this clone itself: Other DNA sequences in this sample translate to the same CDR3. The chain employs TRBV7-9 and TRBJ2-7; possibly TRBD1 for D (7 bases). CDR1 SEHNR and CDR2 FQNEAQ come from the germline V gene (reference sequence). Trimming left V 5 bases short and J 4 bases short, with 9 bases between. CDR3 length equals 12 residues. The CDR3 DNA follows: TGTGCCAGCAGCCCAGGGGGGTACGAGCAGTACTTC. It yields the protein CASSPGGYEQYF. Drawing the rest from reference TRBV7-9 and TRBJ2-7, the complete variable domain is DTGVSQNPRHKITKRGQNVTFRCDPISEHNRLYWYRQTLGQGPEFLTYFQNEAQLEKSRLLSDRFSAERPKGSFSTLEIQRTEQGDSAMYLCASSPGGYEQYFGPGTRLTVT.

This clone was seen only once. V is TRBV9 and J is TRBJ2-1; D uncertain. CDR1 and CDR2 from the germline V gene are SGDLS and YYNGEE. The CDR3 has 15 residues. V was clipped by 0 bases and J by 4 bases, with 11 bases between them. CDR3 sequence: CASSVEGLQYNEQFF. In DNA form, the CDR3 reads TGTGCCAGCAGCGTAGAAGGTTTACAGTACAATGAGCAGTTCTTC.

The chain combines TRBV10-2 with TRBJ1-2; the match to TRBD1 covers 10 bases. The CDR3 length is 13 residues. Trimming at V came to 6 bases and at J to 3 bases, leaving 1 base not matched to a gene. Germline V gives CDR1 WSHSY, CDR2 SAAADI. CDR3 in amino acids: CASRGTGDYGYTF. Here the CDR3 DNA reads TGCGCCAGCAGGGGGACAGGGGACTATGGCTACACCTTC.

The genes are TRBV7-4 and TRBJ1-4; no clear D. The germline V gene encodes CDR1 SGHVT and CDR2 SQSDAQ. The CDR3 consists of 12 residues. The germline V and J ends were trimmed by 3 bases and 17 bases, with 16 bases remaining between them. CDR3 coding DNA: TGTGCCAGCAGCTTCCCCCGACACTTTCTTTTTTTT. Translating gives CASSFPRHFLFF.

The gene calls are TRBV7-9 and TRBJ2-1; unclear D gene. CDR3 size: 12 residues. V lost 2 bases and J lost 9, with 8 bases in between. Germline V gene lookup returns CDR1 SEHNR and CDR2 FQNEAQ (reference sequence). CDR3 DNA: TGTGCCAGCAGCTTATCGCAGAGTGAGCAGTTCTTC. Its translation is CASSLSQSEQFF.

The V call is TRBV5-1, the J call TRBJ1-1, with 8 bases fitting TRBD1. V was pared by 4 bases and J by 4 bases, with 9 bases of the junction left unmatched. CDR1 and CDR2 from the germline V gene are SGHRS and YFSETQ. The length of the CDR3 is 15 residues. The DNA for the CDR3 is TGCGCCAGCAGCCGAGAAGACAGGGGCACCACTGAAGCTTTCTTT. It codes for CASSREDRGTTEAFF.

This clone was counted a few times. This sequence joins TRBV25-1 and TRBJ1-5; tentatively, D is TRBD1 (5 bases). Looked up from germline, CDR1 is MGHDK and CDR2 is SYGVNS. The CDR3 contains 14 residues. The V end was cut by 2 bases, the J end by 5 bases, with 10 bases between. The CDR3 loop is CASSEGAGYQPQHF. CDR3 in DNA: TGTGCCAGCAGTGAAGGGGCAGGGTATCAGCCCCAGCATTTT.

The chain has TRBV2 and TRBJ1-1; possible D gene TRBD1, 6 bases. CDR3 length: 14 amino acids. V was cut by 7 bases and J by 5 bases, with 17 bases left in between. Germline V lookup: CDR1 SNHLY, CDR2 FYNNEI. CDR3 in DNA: TGTGCCAGCACCACTGCTGGGGGCTATACTGAAGCTTTCTTT. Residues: CASTTAGGYTEAFF.

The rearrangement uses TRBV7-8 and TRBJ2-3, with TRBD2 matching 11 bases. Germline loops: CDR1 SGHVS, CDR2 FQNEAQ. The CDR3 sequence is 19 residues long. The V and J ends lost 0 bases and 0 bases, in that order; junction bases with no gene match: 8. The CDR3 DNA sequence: TGTGCCAGCAGCTTAGCCACCGGGACTAGCGGTCTTAGCACAGATACGCAGTATTTT. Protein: CASSLATGTSGLSTDTQYF.

This CDR3 is CASSIWTGGRNTEAFF. The CDR3 DNA follows: TGTGCCAGTAGTATCTGGACAGGGGGACGGAACACTGAAGCTTTCTTT. This rearrangement joins TRBV19 to TRBJ1-1; 10 bases line up with TRBD1. The CDR3 is made up of 16 amino acids. Germline loops: CDR1 LNHDA, CDR2 SQIVND (reference sequence). After removal of 3 bases from V and 1 base from J, the junction contained 5 bases not matched to a gene.

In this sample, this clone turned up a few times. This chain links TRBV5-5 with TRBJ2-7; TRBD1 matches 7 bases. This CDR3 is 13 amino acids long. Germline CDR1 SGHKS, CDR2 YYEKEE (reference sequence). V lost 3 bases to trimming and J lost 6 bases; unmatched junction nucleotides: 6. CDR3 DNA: TGTGCCAGCAGCTGGGACAGACCGACCGAGCAGTACTTC. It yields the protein CASSWDRPTEQYF.

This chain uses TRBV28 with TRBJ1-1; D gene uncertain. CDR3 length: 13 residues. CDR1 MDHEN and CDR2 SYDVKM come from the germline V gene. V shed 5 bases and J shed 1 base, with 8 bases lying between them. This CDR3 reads CASSGRANTEAFF. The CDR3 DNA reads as TGTGCCAGCAGTGGGAGAGCGAACACTGAAGCTTTCTTT. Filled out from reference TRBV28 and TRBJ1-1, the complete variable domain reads DVKVTQSSRYLVKRTGEKVFLECVQDMDHENMFWYRQDPGLGLRLIYFSYDVKMKEKGDIPEGYSVSREKKERFSLILESASTNQTSMYLCASSGRANTEAFFGQGTRLTVV.

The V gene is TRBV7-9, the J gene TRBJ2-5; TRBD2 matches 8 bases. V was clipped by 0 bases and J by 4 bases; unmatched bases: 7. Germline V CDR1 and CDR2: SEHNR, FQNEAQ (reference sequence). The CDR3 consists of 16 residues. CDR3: CASSLALGREVETQYF. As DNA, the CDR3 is TGTGCCAGCAGCTTAGCGCTTGGGCGGGAGGTAGAGACCCAGTACTTC.

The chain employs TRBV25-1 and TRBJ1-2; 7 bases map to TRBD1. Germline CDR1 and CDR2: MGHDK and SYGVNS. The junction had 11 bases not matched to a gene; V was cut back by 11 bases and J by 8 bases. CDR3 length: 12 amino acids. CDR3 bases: TGTGCCGGGCAGGGGGGCTCTGGAGGCTACACCTTC. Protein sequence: CAGQGGSGGYTF.

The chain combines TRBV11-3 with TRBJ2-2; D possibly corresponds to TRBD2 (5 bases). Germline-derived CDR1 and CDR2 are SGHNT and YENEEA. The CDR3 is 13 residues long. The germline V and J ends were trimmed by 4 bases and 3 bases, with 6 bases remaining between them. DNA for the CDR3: TGTGCCAGCAGCTGGGAGCACACCGGGGAGCTGTTTTTT. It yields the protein CASSWEHTGELFF. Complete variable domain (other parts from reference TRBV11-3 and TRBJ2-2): EAGVVQSPRYKIIEKKQPVAFWCNPISGHNTLYWYLQNLGQGPELLIRYENEEAVDDSQLPKDRFSAERLKGVDSTLKIQPAELGDSAVYLCASSWEHTGELFFGEGSRLTVL.

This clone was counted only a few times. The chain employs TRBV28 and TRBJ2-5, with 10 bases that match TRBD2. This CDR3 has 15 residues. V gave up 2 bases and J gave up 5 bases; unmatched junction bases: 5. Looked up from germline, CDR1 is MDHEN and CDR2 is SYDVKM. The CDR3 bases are TGTGCCAGCAGTTTAGAAGCGGGAGGGTGGGAGACCCAGTACTTC. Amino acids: CASSLEAGGWETQYF.

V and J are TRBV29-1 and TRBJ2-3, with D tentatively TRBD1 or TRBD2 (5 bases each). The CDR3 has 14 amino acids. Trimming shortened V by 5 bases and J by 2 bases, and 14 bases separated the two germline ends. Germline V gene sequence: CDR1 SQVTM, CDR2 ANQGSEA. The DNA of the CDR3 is TGCAGCGTTCCCGAGGGGTTTCACACAGATACGCAGTATTTT. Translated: CSVPEGFHTDTQYF.

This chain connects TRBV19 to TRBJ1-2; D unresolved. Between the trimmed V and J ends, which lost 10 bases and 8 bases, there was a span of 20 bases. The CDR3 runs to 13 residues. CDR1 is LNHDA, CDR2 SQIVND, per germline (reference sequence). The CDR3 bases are TGTGCCACCTCGATGACGGGCCGTGTGGGCTACACCTTC. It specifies CATSMTGRVGYTF.

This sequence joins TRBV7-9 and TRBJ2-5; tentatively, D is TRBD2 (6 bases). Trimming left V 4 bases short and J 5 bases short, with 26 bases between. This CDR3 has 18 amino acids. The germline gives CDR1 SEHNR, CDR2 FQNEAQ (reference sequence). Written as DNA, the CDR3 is TGTGCCAGCAGCTCTCCCCCCCAGGTCGGGGGTATTATGGAGACCCAGTACTTC. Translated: CASSSPPQVGGIMETQYF.

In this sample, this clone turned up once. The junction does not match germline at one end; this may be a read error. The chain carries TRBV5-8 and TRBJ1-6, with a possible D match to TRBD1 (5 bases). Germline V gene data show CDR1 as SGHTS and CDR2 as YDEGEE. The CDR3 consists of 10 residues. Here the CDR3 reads CASAAGPPLF. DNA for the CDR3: TGTGCCAGCGCTGCGGGACCACCGCTCTTT.

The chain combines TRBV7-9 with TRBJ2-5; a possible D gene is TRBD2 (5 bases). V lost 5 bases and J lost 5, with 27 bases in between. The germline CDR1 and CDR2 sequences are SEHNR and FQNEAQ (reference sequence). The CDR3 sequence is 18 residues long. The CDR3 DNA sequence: TGTGCCAGCAGCCGTTTAATAAACCAGCGGACGGTGGAGGAGACCCAGTACTTC. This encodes CASSRLINQRTVEETQYF.

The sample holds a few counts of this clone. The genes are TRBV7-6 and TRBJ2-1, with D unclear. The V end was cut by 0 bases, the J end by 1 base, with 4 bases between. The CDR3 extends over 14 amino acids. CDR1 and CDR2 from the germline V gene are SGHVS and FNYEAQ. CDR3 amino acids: CASSLAGSYNEQFF. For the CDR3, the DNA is TGTGCCAGCAGCTTAGCAGGTTCCTACAATGAGCAGTTCTTC.

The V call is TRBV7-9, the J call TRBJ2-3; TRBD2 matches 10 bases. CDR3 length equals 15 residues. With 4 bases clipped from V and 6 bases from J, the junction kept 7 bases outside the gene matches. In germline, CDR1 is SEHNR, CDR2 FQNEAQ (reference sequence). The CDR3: CASSSLAGTMDTQYF. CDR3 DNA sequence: TGTGCCAGCAGCTCACTAGCGGGGACGATGGATACGCAGTATTTT.

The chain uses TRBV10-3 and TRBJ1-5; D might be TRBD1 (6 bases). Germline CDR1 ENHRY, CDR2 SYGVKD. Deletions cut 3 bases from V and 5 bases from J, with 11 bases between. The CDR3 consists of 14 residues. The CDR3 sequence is CAISDENRDQPQHF. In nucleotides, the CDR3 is TGTGCCATCAGTGATGAGAACAGGGATCAGCCCCAGCATTTT.

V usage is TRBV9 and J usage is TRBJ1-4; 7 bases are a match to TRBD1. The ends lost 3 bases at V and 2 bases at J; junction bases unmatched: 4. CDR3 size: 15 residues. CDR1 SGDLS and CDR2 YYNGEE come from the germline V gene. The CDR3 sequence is CASSAQGRTNEKLFF. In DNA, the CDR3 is TGTGCCAGCAGCGCACAGGGGCGTACTAATGAAAAACTGTTTTTT.